The 2 T cell receptor beta chains presented below share a single source sample, sequenced in a study of blood T cell repertoires in COVID-19. The repertoire was sequenced with immunoSEQ multiplex PCR; TCRdb's copy has only in-frame clones and lacks some. There are 200,000 to 250,000 clones in the sample; roughly 86% occur only once, and over 9% lies in the top ten. Sample: peripheral blood. The receptors were sampled from an elderly man with acute or convalescent COVID-19.

CDR3 residues: CASSFRREVNEQFF. In DNA, the CDR3 is TGTGCCAGCAGTTTTCGGCGGGAGGTCAATGAGCAGTTCTTC. The V and J genes are TRBV28 and TRBJ2-1, with 8 nucleotides matching TRBD2. Unmatched junction bases numbered 4, after V lost 3 bases and J lost 6 bases. This CDR3 comprises 14 residues. Germline values: CDR1 MDHEN, CDR2 SYDVKM.

This rearrangement joins TRBV7-3 to TRBJ2-5; D perhaps matches TRBD1 (7 bases). V was shortened by 5 bases and J by 5 bases, with 12 bases between the two germline ends. CDR1 and CDR2 (germline): SGHTA, FQGTGA. There are 13 residues in the CDR3. The chain's CDR3 is CASSPTGRETQYF. For the CDR3, the DNA is TGTGCCAGCAGCCCGACAGGGAGGGAGACCCAGTACTTC.